Listed below are T cell receptor beta chains from one sample, sequenced in a study of blood T cell repertoires in COVID-19. Some clones are missing from TCRdb's copy, which holds only in-frame ones; the method was immunoSEQ multiplex PCR. The profile covers 250,000 to 300,000 clones, with around 87% appearing a single time and about 2.2% taken by the ten largest. Material: peripheral blood. Receptors were obtained from a woman between 50 and 59 years old who had recovered from COVID-19. CDR3s include the opening cysteine and the closing phenylalanine or tryptophan. D genes are given only for firm matches. The size entry is marked missing in some rows and otherwise reads once, few, many or a size class.

J gene: TRBJ2-1
D gene: TRBD1
clone size: .
V gene: TRBV6-2/TRBV6-3
CDR3 protein: CASSSPGGKQFF
CDR3 DNA: TGTGCCAGCAGTTCCCCAGGGGGCAAGCAGTTCTTC

J gene: TRBJ2-7
D gene: .
clone size: once
V gene: TRBV21-1
CDR3 protein: CASSKNRGPGGEQYF
CDR3 DNA: TGTGCCAGCAGCAAAAACAGGGGGCCGGGCGGCGAGCAGTACTTC

J gene: TRBJ2-3
D gene: .
clone size: .
V gene: TRBV5-5
CDR3 protein: CASSLEGVSTDTQYF
CDR3 DNA: TGTGCCAGCAGCTTGGAGGGGGTCAGCACAGATACGCAGTATTTT

J gene: TRBJ1-4
D gene: .
clone size: .
V gene: TRBV19
CDR3 protein: CASSLGWTANEKLFF
CDR3 DNA: TGTGCCAGTAGTTTAGGGTGGACAGCTAATGAAAAACTGTTTTTT

J gene: TRBJ1-5
D gene: .
clone size: .
V gene: TRBV10-3
CDR3 protein: CAISDPSRQEEKAQHF
CDR3 DNA: TGTGCCATCAGTGATCCCTCCAGACAGGAGGAAAAAGCCCAGCATTTT

J gene: TRBJ2-5
D gene: TRBD2
clone size: .
V gene: TRBV5-1
CDR3 protein: CASSPTSKETQYF
CDR3 DNA: TGCGCCAGCAGCCCGACTAGCAAAGAGACCCAGTACTTC

J gene: TRBJ2-5
D gene: .
clone size: .
V gene: TRBV7-2
CDR3 protein: CASTPIRAAQETQYF
CDR3 DNA: TGTGCCAGCACCCCGATCAGGGCCGCCCAGGAGACCCAGTACTTC

J gene: TRBJ1-2
D gene: .
clone size: few
V gene: TRBV4-3
CDR3 protein: CASSKWEGGGYTF
CDR3 DNA: TGCGCCAGCAGCAAGTGGGAGGGGGGTGGCTACACCTTC

J gene: TRBJ2-6
D gene: .
clone size: few
V gene: TRBV7-2
CDR3 protein: CASSTGPGANVLTF
CDR3 DNA: TGTGCCAGCAGTACAGGGCCTGGGGCCAACGTCCTGACTTTC

J gene: TRBJ2-1
D gene: TRBD2
clone size: .
V gene: TRBV5-1
CDR3 protein: CASSLAGLAGDPAYNEQFF
CDR3 DNA: TGCGCCAGCAGCTTGGCCGGACTAGCGGGAGATCCCGCCTACAATGAGCAGTTCTTC

J gene: TRBJ2-5
D gene: .
clone size: .
V gene: TRBV7-2
CDR3 protein: CASSQQRRETQYF
CDR3 DNA: TGTGCCAGCAGCCAACAGAGACGGGAGACCCAGTACTTC

J gene: TRBJ2-3
D gene: TRBD2
clone size: once
V gene: TRBV7-6
CDR3 protein: CASSPLAGDEYASTDTQYF
CDR3 DNA: TGTGCCAGCAGCCCACTAGCGGGAGATGAATATGCTAGCACAGATACGCAGTATTTT

J gene: TRBJ1-2
D gene: .
clone size: .
V gene: TRBV6-1
CDR3 protein: CASSAYTGSLNYGYTF
CDR3 DNA: TGTGCCAGCAGTGCTTACACCGGGTCGCTGAACTATGGCTACACCTTC

J gene: TRBJ2-7
D gene: TRBD1
clone size: .
V gene: TRBV3-1/TRBV3-2
CDR3 protein: CASSQGRDRVHEQYF
CDR3 DNA: TGTGCCAGCAGCCAAGGGAGAGACAGGGTCCACGAGCAGTACTTC

J gene: TRBJ2-4
D gene: .
clone size: .
V gene: TRBV7-2
CDR3 protein: CASSSKNIQYF
CDR3 DNA: TGTGCCAGCAGCTCGAAAAACATTCAGTACTTC

J gene: TRBJ2-5
D gene: TRBD1
clone size: once
V gene: TRBV3-1/TRBV3-2
CDR3 protein: CASSPRGQGETQYF
CDR3 DNA: TGTGCCAGCAGCCCACGCGGACAGGGAGAGACCCAGTACTTC

J gene: TRBJ1-4
D gene: TRBD1
clone size: .
V gene: TRBV6-4
CDR3 protein: CASHSRGANEKLFF
CDR3 DNA: TGTGCCAGCCATTCCAGGGGGGCTAATGAAAAACTGTTTTTT

J gene: TRBJ1-1
D gene: .
clone size: .
V gene: TRBV28
CDR3 protein: CASSSPLGQTMNTEAFF
CDR3 DNA: TGTGCCAGCAGTTCACCCCTGGGGCAGACCATGAACACTGAAGCTTTCTTT

J gene: TRBJ1-1
D gene: TRBD1
clone size: .
V gene: TRBV5-1
CDR3 protein: CASSLQGGYVTEAFF
CDR3 DNA: TGCGCCAGCAGCTTGCAGGGGGGATATGTTACTGAAGCTTTCTTT

J gene: TRBJ2-7
D gene: .
clone size: .
V gene: TRBV6-5
CDR3 protein: CASSYSGSGTYEQYF
CDR3 DNA: TGTGCCAGCAGTTACTCCGGGTCAGGGACCTACGAGCAGTACTTC

J gene: TRBJ2-3
D gene: TRBD2
clone size: .
V gene: TRBV18
CDR3 protein: CASSPLGGFAPTDTQYF
CDR3 DNA: TGTGCCAGCTCACCCCTGGGAGGGTTCGCCCCCACAGATACGCAGTATTTT

J gene: TRBJ2-2
D gene: TRBD1
clone size: .
V gene: TRBV5-1
CDR3 protein: CASSFSGTGYTGELFF
CDR3 DNA: TGCGCCAGCAGCTTCTCCGGGACAGGGTACACCGGGGAGCTGTTTTTT

J gene: TRBJ1-2
D gene: .
clone size: .
V gene: TRBV6-5
CDR3 protein: CASSYEGDYTF
CDR3 DNA: TGTGCCAGCAGTTACGAGGGCGACTACACCTTC

J gene: TRBJ2-1
D gene: TRBD2
clone size: once
V gene: TRBV7-3
CDR3 protein: CASSSGLGNEQFF
CDR3 DNA: TGTGCCAGCAGCTCCGGACTAGGGAATGAGCAGTTCTTC

J gene: TRBJ1-1
D gene: TRBD1
clone size: once
V gene: TRBV28
CDR3 protein: CASSPGQGGLQLPIHKPNTEAFF
CDR3 DNA: TGTGCCAGCAGTCCTGGACAGGGGGGTTTACAATTGCCGATTCACAAACCCAACACTGAAGCTTTCTTT

J gene: TRBJ2-7
D gene: .
clone size: .
V gene: TRBV27
CDR3 protein: CASSLSWAASYEQYF
CDR3 DNA: TGTGCCAGCAGTTTATCCTGGGCCGCTTCCTACGAGCAGTACTTC

J gene: TRBJ1-1
D gene: .
clone size: once
V gene: TRBV30
CDR3 protein: CAWSVGTGTQAFF
CDR3 DNA: TGTGCCTGGAGTGTAGGCACAGGGACGCAAGCTTTCTTT

J gene: TRBJ2-1
D gene: .
clone size: once
V gene: TRBV4-3
CDR3 protein: CASSQEEETYNEQFF
CDR3 DNA: TGCGCCAGCAGCCAAGAGGAGGAGACCTACAATGAGCAGTTCTTC

J gene: TRBJ1-4
D gene: TRBD1
clone size: .
V gene: TRBV9
CDR3 protein: CASSVEGTGGKLFF
CDR3 DNA: TGTGCCAGCAGCGTAGAAGGGACAGGGGGAAAACTGTTTTTT

J gene: TRBJ1-2
D gene: TRBD1
clone size: .
V gene: TRBV19
CDR3 protein: CAIKTGEWRHGYTF
CDR3 DNA: TGTGCCATCAAAACAGGGGAATGGAGACATGGCTACACCTTC

J gene: TRBJ2-7
D gene: .
clone size: .
V gene: TRBV2
CDR3 protein: CASSGDSSEQYF
CDR3 DNA: TGTGCCAGCAGTGGGGACTCCTCAGAGCAGTACTTC

J gene: TRBJ2-3
D gene: .
clone size: .
V gene: TRBV18
CDR3 protein: CASSPPAGATDTQYF
CDR3 DNA: TGTGCCAGCTCACCCCCCGCGGGCGCTACAGATACGCAGTATTTT

J gene: TRBJ2-7
D gene: .
clone size: .
V gene: TRBV30
CDR3 protein: CAWSVLGVSYEQYF
CDR3 DNA: TGTGCCTGGAGTGTACTAGGCGTCTCCTACGAGCAGTACTTC

J gene: TRBJ2-3
D gene: TRBD2
clone size: .
V gene: TRBV7-9
CDR3 protein: CASSWASGRWGPDTQYF
CDR3 DNA: TGTGCCAGCAGCTGGGCTAGCGGGAGGTGGGGCCCAGATACGCAGTATTTT

J gene: TRBJ2-7
D gene: TRBD1
clone size: .
V gene: TRBV5-4
CDR3 protein: CASSYNGQGGSYEQYF
CDR3 DNA: TGTGCCAGCAGCTACAATGGACAGGGCGGATCCTACGAGCAGTACTTC

J gene: TRBJ2-7
D gene: TRBD2
clone size: .
V gene: TRBV4-2
CDR3 protein: CASSQVRLAASYEQYF
CDR3 DNA: TGTGCCAGCAGCCAAGTCCGTCTAGCGGCCTCCTACGAGCAGTACTTC

J gene: TRBJ2-7
D gene: .
clone size: few
V gene: TRBV5-3
CDR3 protein: CARSFLRDYEQYF
CDR3 DNA: TGTGCCAGAAGCTTCCTCCGGGACTACGAGCAGTACTTC

J gene: TRBJ2-1
D gene: .
clone size: .
V gene: TRBV19
CDR3 protein: CASTPSDNEQFF
CDR3 DNA: TGTGCCAGTACCCCTTCCGACAATGAGCAGTTCTTC

J gene: TRBJ2-2
D gene: TRBD2
clone size: .
V gene: TRBV6-4
CDR3 protein: CASTPSGSGYQNTGELFF
CDR3 DNA: TGTGCCAGCACGCCTAGCGGGAGCGGTTATCAGAACACCGGGGAGCTGTTTTTT

J gene: TRBJ1-6
D gene: .
clone size: once
V gene: TRBV7-2
CDR3 protein: CASSTPRVGLGSPLHF
CDR3 DNA: TGTGCCAGCAGCACACCCAGGGTCGGTTTGGGATCACCCCTCCACTTT

J gene: TRBJ2-1
D gene: TRBD2
clone size: once
V gene: TRBV6-2/TRBV6-3
CDR3 protein: CASSILGGGSYNEQFF
CDR3 DNA: TGTGCCAGCAGTATCTTGGGGGGGGGCTCCTACAATGAGCAGTTCTTC

J gene: TRBJ1-5
D gene: .
clone size: .
V gene: TRBV6-5
CDR3 protein: CASRDRFDQPQHF
CDR3 DNA: TGTGCCAGCAGAGACAGGTTCGATCAGCCCCAGCATTTT

J gene: TRBJ2-6
D gene: .
clone size: .
V gene: TRBV7-2
CDR3 protein: CASSSVVGANVLTF
CDR3 DNA: TGTGCCAGCAGCTCGGTAGTTGGGGCCAACGTCCTGACTTTC

J gene: TRBJ1-1
D gene: .
clone size: .
V gene: TRBV30
CDR3 protein: CAWSGLTGRNTEAFF
CDR3 DNA: TGTGCCTGGAGTGGACTCACAGGTAGGAACACTGAAGCTTTCTTT

J gene: TRBJ1-1
D gene: TRBD1
clone size: .
V gene: TRBV29-1
CDR3 protein: CSVVGPGGTEAFF
CDR3 DNA: TGCAGCGTTGTGGGACCAGGGGGCACTGAAGCTTTCTTT

J gene: TRBJ2-3
D gene: TRBD2
clone size: .
V gene: TRBV30
CDR3 protein: CAWSPLAGATDTQYF
CDR3 DNA: TGTGCCTGGAGTCCACTAGCGGGAGCAACAGATACGCAGTATTTT

J gene: TRBJ1-1
D gene: .
clone size: .
V gene: TRBV19
CDR3 protein: CASSVGGGNTEAFF
CDR3 DNA: TGTGCCAGTAGTGTTGGGGGGGGGAACACTGAAGCTTTCTTT

J gene: TRBJ2-1
D gene: TRBD2
clone size: once
V gene: TRBV11-3
CDR3 protein: CASSPWTSGGYNEQFF
CDR3 DNA: TGTGCCAGCAGCCCCTGGACTAGCGGGGGGTACAATGAGCAGTTCTTC

J gene: TRBJ1-5
D gene: TRBD1
clone size: .
V gene: TRBV28
CDR3 protein: CASKGTGVNQPQHF
CDR3 DNA: TGTGCCAGCAAAGGGACAGGGGTCAATCAGCCCCAGCATTTT

J gene: TRBJ1-4
D gene: TRBD1
clone size: .
V gene: TRBV30
CDR3 protein: CALRPGTGGRTNEKLFF
CDR3 DNA: TGTGCACTACGCCCCGGGACAGGGGGGAGGACTAATGAAAAACTGTTTTTT

J gene: TRBJ1-3
D gene: .
clone size: .
V gene: TRBV28
CDR3 protein: CASSLRGSSGNTIYF
CDR3 DNA: TGTGCCAGCAGTTTAAGGGGAAGCTCTGGAAACACCATATATTTT

J gene: TRBJ2-1
D gene: TRBD2
clone size: .
V gene: TRBV19
CDR3 protein: CASSLTSGSTHEQFF
CDR3 DNA: TGTGCCAGTAGCCTGACTAGCGGGAGTACCCATGAGCAGTTCTTC

J gene: TRBJ2-1
D gene: .
clone size: .
V gene: TRBV19
CDR3 protein: CASSIDGEFQNEQFF
CDR3 DNA: TGTGCCAGTAGTATAGACGGAGAGTTCCAGAATGAGCAGTTCTTC

J gene: TRBJ2-5
D gene: .
clone size: .
V gene: TRBV20-1
CDR3 protein: CSRQEPETQYF
CDR3 DNA: TGCAGTAGACAGGAGCCGGAGACCCAGTACTTC

J gene: TRBJ2-7
D gene: TRBD1
clone size: .
V gene: TRBV9
CDR3 protein: CASSVDLTGGREQYF
CDR3 DNA: TGTGCCAGCAGCGTAGATTTGACAGGGGGTCGCGAGCAGTACTTC

J gene: TRBJ2-2
D gene: .
clone size: once
V gene: TRBV4-2
CDR3 protein: CASSHGGGGMNTGELFF
CDR3 DNA: TGTGCCAGCAGCCACGGGGGTGGGGGGATGAACACCGGGGAGCTGTTTTTT

J gene: TRBJ2-3
D gene: TRBD2
clone size: .
V gene: TRBV24-1
CDR3 protein: CATSDLFPAGGADTQYF
CDR3 DNA: TGTGCCACCAGTGATTTATTTCCAGCGGGAGGGGCAGATACGCAGTATTTT

J gene: TRBJ1-3
D gene: .
clone size: .
V gene: TRBV12-2
CDR3 protein: CASRFSGGSDTIYF
CDR3 DNA: TGTGCAAGTCGCTTTTCCGGGGGATCGGACACCATATATTTT

J gene: TRBJ2-2
D gene: .
clone size: .
V gene: TRBV4-3
CDR3 protein: CASSQMRGTGELFF
CDR3 DNA: TGCGCCAGCAGCCAAATGCGGGGTACCGGGGAGCTGTTTTTT

J gene: TRBJ1-1
D gene: .
clone size: .
V gene: TRBV15
CDR3 protein: CATSVGTRTEAFF
CDR3 DNA: TGTGCCACCAGCGTAGGGACAAGAACTGAAGCTTTCTTT